A single sample is the source of the 5 T cell receptor beta chains below, sequenced in a study of graft-versus-host responses after intestinal transplantation. Libraries were prepared by immunoSEQ multiplex PCR; TCRdb keeps only in-frame clonotypes and omits some of them. The data contain 120,000 or so clones, 93% of them singletons. The antigens of these receptors remain unknown. The sample in question was unstimulated CD8+ T cells sorted from spleen or lymph node cells, obtained before intestinal transplant. These receptors were taken from a human donor who received an intestinal transplant.

Notes on this clone: The junction shows a germline mismatch at one end, possibly a read error. The rearrangement uses TRBV7-9 and TRBJ2-5; D remains unclear. The CDR3 spans 9 residues. CDR1 is SEHNR and CDR2 is FQNEAQ in the germline V gene (reference sequence). The CDR3 region is CASSLEDNF. DNA for the CDR3: TGTGCCAGCAGCTTAGAAGATAACTTC.

This clone was seen a single time. The chain couples TRBV12-5 to TRBJ2-1; D uncertain. V was cut by 3 bases and J by 6 bases, with 3 bases left in between. CDR1 and CDR2 from the germline V gene are LGHNT and FRNRAP. The CDR3 loop spans 11 amino acids. The DNA of the CDR3 is TGTGCTAGTGGTTTTGCCAATGAGCAGTTCTTC. Protein sequence: CASGFANEQFF.

The gene calls are TRBV19 and TRBJ1-1, with D possibly being TRBD1 (5 bases). V was shortened by 2 bases and J by 4 bases, with 8 bases between the two germline ends. CDR1 LNHDA and CDR2 SQIVND come from the germline V gene (reference sequence). The CDR3 has 13 amino acids. The CDR3 loop reads CASSIMGGTEAFF. CDR3 nucleotide sequence: TGTGCCAGTAGTATAATGGGGGGCACTGAAGCTTTCTTT.

This sequence joins TRBV6-6 and TRBJ2-7, with D tentatively TRBD2 (6 bases). Trimming pared 4 bases from V and 3 bases from J, leaving 16 bases between. The CDR3 has 15 amino acids. CDR1 MNHNY and CDR2 SVGAGI come from the germline V gene (reference sequence). The CDR3 bases are TGTGCCAGCAGTTTCTACGGGACTCGCCTCTACGAGCAGTACTTC. Residues: CASSFYGTRLYEQYF.

This clone is a singleton in its sample. The chain joins TRBV9 to TRBJ2-7; 8 bases agree with TRBD2. CDR1 and CDR2 from the germline V gene are SGDLS and YYNGEE. The CDR3 covers 13 residues. Trimming at V came to 5 bases and at J to 6 bases, leaving 7 bases not matched to a gene. CDR3 DNA: TGTGCCAGCAGTAATGGTAGCGGGATCGAGCAGTACTTC. Its translation is CASSNGSGIEQYF.